The 29 T cell receptor beta chains presented below share a single source sample, sequenced in a study of early T cells in non-severe SARS-CoV-2 infection. TCRdb analysed the 5' RACE reads with MiXCR anew, one entry per CDR3 protein. In the table there are 70,000 to 90,000 distinct CDR3 sequences, 15% of which are singletons. Sequenced input: whole blood. The source of these receptors is an adult who was a healthcare worker with PCR-confirmed SARS-CoV-2 infection or an uninfected control (not recorded which).

The rearrangement uses TRBV5-6 and TRBJ2-5; D possibly corresponds to TRBD2 (5 bases). The V end was cut by 1 base, the J end by 5 bases, with 12 bases between. The germline V gene has CDR1 SGHDT and CDR2 YYEEEE. The CDR3 runs 14 residues. DNA of the CDR3: TGTGCCAGCAGCTTGTTCGGGGATGGGGAGACCCAGTACTTC. It translates to CASSLFGDGETQYF.

This clonotype was observed a few times. The V and J genes are TRBV15 and TRBJ2-5; TRBD1 matches at 7 bases. Losses at the gene ends were 5 bases for V and 5 bases for J; bases not matched to a gene: 2. The CDR3 totals 12 residues. Germline V lookup: CDR1 LNHNV, CDR2 YYDKDF (reference sequence). The chain's CDR3 is CATSGRGETQYF. The CDR3 DNA is TGTGCCACCAGCGGCAGGGGGGAGACCCAGTACTTC.

This clonotype was seen a few times. The chain combines TRBV11-2 with TRBJ2-1, with TRBD2 matching over 8 bases. Germline values: CDR1 SGHAT, CDR2 FQNNGV. There are 15 residues in the CDR3. V trimming: 4 bases; J trimming: 7 bases; junction bases outside the gene matches: 9. CDR3 loop: CASSSKAGGRNEQFF. The CDR3 DNA is TGTGCCAGCAGCTCAAAGGCGGGAGGTCGAAATGAGCAGTTCTTC.

This clonotype was recorded a few times. This chain joins TRBV7-2 and TRBJ2-1; D is ambiguous. CDR1 is SGHTA, CDR2 FQGNSA, per germline. With 6 bases removed from V and 8 bases from J, the gap between germline ends came to 14 bases. This CDR3 has 13 amino acids. The CDR3 sequence: CASSLASGHEQFF. CDR3 DNA sequence: TGTGCCAGCAGTTTGGCGTCAGGCCATGAGCAGTTCTTC. Filled out from reference TRBV7-2 and TRBJ2-1, the complete variable domain reads GAGVSQSPSNKVTEKGKDVELRCDPISGHTALYWYRQSLGQGLEFLIYFQGNSAPDKSGLPSDRFSAERTGGSVSTLTIQRTQQEDSAVYLCASSLASGHEQFFGPGTRLTVL.

V and J are TRBV28 and TRBJ2-2; D gene ambiguous. CDR1 is MDHEN and CDR2 is SYDVKM in the germline V gene. The CDR3 spans 17 residues. The V gene lost 0 bases and the J gene lost 4 bases, with 15 bases spanning the gap. CDR3 region: CASSLWGGSQSTGELFF. For the CDR3, the DNA is TGTGCCAGCAGTTTATGGGGCGGCAGCCAAAGCACCGGGGAGCTGTTTTTT.

The V gene is TRBV7-8, the J gene TRBJ2-3; TRBD2 agrees at 9 bases. Germline lookup yields CDR1 SGHVS and CDR2 FQNEAQ. This CDR3 comprises 16 residues. Trimming removed 10 bases from V and 2 bases from J; junction bases left unmatched: 13. The CDR3 loop is CANSKEPGLATDTQYF. In nucleotides, the CDR3 is TGTGCCAACAGTAAAGAACCGGGACTAGCCACAGATACGCAGTATTTT. The full variable domain, completed using reference TRBV7-8 and TRBJ2-3, is GAGVSQSPRYKVAKRGQDVALRCDPISGHVSLFWYQQALGQGPEFLTYFQNEAQLDKSGLPSDRFFAERPEGSVSTLKIQRTQQEDSAVYLCANSKEPGLATDTQYFGPGTRLTVL.

In this sample, this clonotype turned up many times. The chain couples TRBV6-6 to TRBJ2-1, with D unclear. The CDR3 spans 14 residues. V lost 0 bases, J lost 5 bases, and 8 bases lay in between. CDR1 and CDR2 from the germline V gene are MNHNY and SVGAGI (reference sequence). The CDR3 sequence is CASSYSRTHNEQFF. CDR3 sequence (DNA): TGTGCCAGCAGTTACTCACGGACCCACAATGAGCAGTTCTTC.

The V and J genes are TRBV20-1 and TRBJ1-2; D possibly corresponds to TRBD1 (5 bases). V lost 3 bases, J lost 8 bases, and 10 bases lay in between. The CDR3 length is 11 residues. Germline loops: CDR1 DFQATT, CDR2 SNEGSKA (reference sequence). This chain's CDR3 is CSASQGSGYTF. CDR3 DNA: TGCAGTGCTAGCCAGGGAAGCGGCTACACCTTC.

For this clonotype: One base away lies a much larger clone, so this may be a sequencing read error. The gene calls are TRBV28 and TRBJ1-1; tentative D call: TRBD1 (5 bases). V lost 6 bases to trimming and J lost 4 bases, with 18 bases between them. The V gene's germline CDR1 is MDHEN and CDR2 SYDVKM. The CDR3 is made up of 15 amino acids. The CDR3 nucleotides are TGTGCCAGCAGGCAAGTACAGGTGTACATCACTGAAGCTTTCTTT. This translates into CASRQVQVYITEAFF.

This clonotype was seen more than once but under ten times. The chain employs TRBV2 and TRBJ2-1, with TRBD2 identical over 7 bases. The CDR3 loop spans 14 amino acids. The V gene's germline CDR1 is SNHLY and CDR2 FYNNEI. The V segment lost 1 base and the J segment 7 bases; nucleotides outside the gene matches: 4. This CDR3 reads CASSEGGRVNEQFF. CDR3 nucleotide sequence: TGTGCCAGCAGTGAAGGCGGGAGAGTAAATGAGCAGTTCTTC.

The V call is TRBV20-1, the J call TRBJ2-3, with a possible D match to TRBD2 (6 bases). The CDR3 totals 15 residues. V lost 5 bases and J lost 0, with 15 bases in between. Per the germline V gene, CDR1 is DFQATT and CDR2 is SNEGSKA (reference sequence). The CDR3 bases are TGCAGTGCTCGAAAGGACGGGACTAGCACAGATACGCAGTATTTT. Translation gives CSARKDGTSTDTQYF.

The chain carries TRBV10-3 and TRBJ2-2; 7 bases are shared with TRBD1. Trimming took 8 bases from V and 0 from J; bases not matched to a gene: 3. The CDR3 is 14 amino acids. The V gene's germline CDR1 is ENHRY and CDR2 SYGVKD. Here the CDR3 reads CAIGDRANTGELFF. The DNA for the CDR3 is TGTGCCATCGGGGACAGAGCGAACACCGGGGAGCTGTTTTTT.

This clonotype was found many times. The rearrangement links TRBV20-1 to TRBJ2-7, with D unresolved. Germline-derived CDR1 and CDR2 are DFQATT and SNEGSKA (reference sequence). V lost 0 bases, J lost 3 bases, and 6 bases lay in between. The CDR3 sequence is 12 residues long. The CDR3 spells CSARDALYEQYF. In nucleotides, the CDR3 is TGCAGTGCTAGAGACGCCCTCTACGAGCAGTACTTC.

The chain employs TRBV9 and TRBJ1-2; no firm D call. Trimming left V 4 bases short and J 14 bases short, with 18 bases between. CDR3 length: 12 amino acids. CDR1 and CDR2 from the germline V gene are SGDLS and YYNGEE. The CDR3 spells CASSRRSALYTF. For the CDR3, the DNA is TGTGCCAGCAGCCGTAGGAGCGCACTGTATACCTTC.

V usage is TRBV28 and J usage is TRBJ2-7; a possible D gene is TRBD2 (7 bases). V gave up 1 base and J gave up 6 bases, with 13 bases separating them. CDR1 and CDR2 from the germline V gene are MDHEN and SYDVKM. The CDR3 is 14 residues long. CDR3 in DNA: TGTGCCAGCAGTTTATATCACAGGGAGGGCGAGCAGTACTTC. Amino acid sequence: CASSLYHREGEQYF.

This chain joins TRBV24-1 and TRBJ2-5; no clear D. CDR1 KGHDR and CDR2 SFDVKD come from the germline V gene. The CDR3 extends over 10 amino acids. Trimming removed 7 bases at V and 3 bases at J, with 2 bases between. The CDR3 region is CATRKETQYF. The CDR3 bases are TGTGCCACCAGAAAAGAGACCCAGTACTTC.

The rearrangement links TRBV7-8 to TRBJ2-3; D call uncertain. The germline V gene encodes CDR1 SGHVS and CDR2 FQNEAQ. Between the trimmed V and J ends, which lost 5 bases and 6 bases, there was a span of 15 bases. This CDR3 contains 14 residues. CDR3 region: CASSLQTFGDTQYF. In DNA form, the CDR3 reads TGTGCCAGCAGCCTCCAGACTTTTGGGGATACGCAGTATTTT.

The J gene is TRBJ2-7, the V gene TRBV7-9; TRBD1 agrees at 7 bases. There are 14 residues in the CDR3. The V gene end was trimmed by 4 bases and the J gene end by 7 bases; junction bases not matched to a gene: 10. Germline V gene lookup returns CDR1 SEHNR and CDR2 FQNEAQ (reference sequence). The CDR3, as DNA: TGTGCCAGCAGCTACCCGGGACAGTATCCTGAGCAGTACTTC. Its protein is CASSYPGQYPEQYF.

The gene calls are TRBV11-2 and TRBJ2-3; D is undetermined. V shed 9 bases and J shed 4 bases, with 20 bases lying between them. CDR3 length equals 15 residues. CDR1 SGHAT and CDR2 FQNNGV come from the germline V gene. CDR3 residues: CASSYRVAGSDTQYF. The CDR3 coding sequence is TGTGCCAGTTCCTATAGGGTGGCTGGATCAGATACGCAGTATTTT.

This clonotype was found once. The chain combines TRBV9 with TRBJ1-5; D call uncertain. The length of the CDR3 is 13 residues. V gave up 0 bases and J gave up 5 bases, with 6 bases separating them. Looked up from germline, CDR1 is SGDLS and CDR2 is YYNGEE. This CDR3 reads CASSVDQDQPQHF. In DNA form, the CDR3 reads TGTGCCAGCAGCGTAGATCAAGATCAGCCCCAGCATTTT.

This clonotype occurred many times. The rearrangement links TRBV7-9 to TRBJ2-2; D remains ambiguous. V lost 2 bases, J lost 4 bases, and 5 bases lay in between. This CDR3 is 13 amino acids long. Germline lookup yields CDR1 SEHNR and CDR2 FQNEAQ (reference sequence). CDR3 loop: CASSLPSTGELFF. For the CDR3, the DNA is TGTGCCAGCAGCTTACCAAGCACCGGGGAGCTGTTTTTT. Based on the CDR3 plus reference TRBV7-9 and TRBJ2-2, the full variable domain is DTGVSQNPRHKITKRGQNVTFRCDPISEHNRLYWYRQTLGQGPEFLTYFQNEAQLEKSRLLSDRFSAERPKGSFSTLEIQRTEQGDSAMYLCASSLPSTGELFFGEGSRLTVL.

This clonotype was counted many times. The chain combines TRBV5-1 with TRBJ2-1; maybe TRBD2 (6 bases). The ends were cut back, 5 bases at V and 5 bases at J, with 17 bases in the middle. The CDR3 totals 15 residues. In germline, CDR1 is SGHRS, CDR2 YFSETQ. DNA of the CDR3: TGCGCCAGCAGGGGAAGCCTAGCGTCCAACAATGAGCAGTTCTTC. This encodes CASRGSLASNNEQFF.

This clonotype was counted only a few times. The chain is built from TRBV5-6 and TRBJ1-5; perhaps TRBD1 as D (6 bases). The CDR3 loop spans 14 amino acids. V was trimmed by 4 bases and J by 4 bases, leaving 12 bases between them. Germline CDR1 reads SGHDT; CDR2 reads YYEEEE. The CDR3 nucleotides read TGTGCCAGCAGCCAGGGGTTTGGTAATCAGCCCCAGCATTTT. It specifies CASSQGFGNQPQHF.

V is TRBV20-1 and J is TRBJ2-1; no reliable D call. The length of the CDR3 is 11 residues. Germline-derived CDR1 and CDR2 are DFQATT and SNEGSKA (reference sequence). Trimming removed 5 bases from V and 10 bases from J, with 12 bases in between. The DNA of the CDR3 is TGCAGTGCTTCCCGACGAGGCGAGCAGTTCTTC. It codes for CSASRRGEQFF.

This clonotype was detected only a few times. This chain links TRBV7-9 with TRBJ2-6; TRBD2 matches 7 bases. Germline CDR1 SEHNR, CDR2 FQNEAQ (reference sequence). Losses at the gene ends were 7 bases for V and 0 bases for J; bases not matched to a gene: 3. The length of the CDR3 is 15 residues. CDR3 bases: TGTGCCAGCACCCGGGGGGTCTCTGGGGCCAACGTCCTGACTTTC. This translates into CASTRGVSGANVLTF.

In its sample, this clonotype was seen many times. The chain carries TRBV5-4 and TRBJ2-1; D perhaps matches TRBD1 (5 bases). Per germline, CDR1 SGHNT and CDR2 YYREEE (reference sequence). This CDR3 comprises 16 residues. V dropped 6 bases and J dropped 5 bases, with 21 bases sitting between them. The CDR3 loop reads CASTLRRQGGDNEQFF. In DNA, the CDR3 is TGTGCCAGCACCCTGAGGCGTCAGGGTGGAGACAATGAGCAGTTCTTC.

This sequence joins TRBV20-1 and TRBJ1-6, with D tentatively TRBD1 (5 bases). Looked up from germline, CDR1 is DFQATT and CDR2 is SNEGSKA (reference sequence). This CDR3 comprises 16 residues. V was shortened by 6 bases and J by 10 bases, with 25 bases between the two germline ends. CDR3 loop: CSAQMASGALGSPLHF. CDR3 sequence (DNA): TGCAGTGCACAGATGGCCTCCGGGGCCCTAGGGTCACCCCTCCACTTT.

V gene TRBV3-1 combines with J gene TRBJ2-3; 8 bases are a match to TRBD2. Germline V gene sequence: CDR1 LGHDT, CDR2 YNNKEL (reference sequence). This CDR3 spans 17 amino acids. Unmatched junction bases numbered 9, after V lost 4 bases and J lost 0 bases. The CDR3 loop reads CASSPTSGSPSTDTQYF. The DNA for the CDR3 is TGTGCCAGCAGCCCTACTAGCGGCTCCCCTAGCACAGATACGCAGTATTTT.

In this sample, this clonotype turned up a few times. This CDR3 reads CSARDTTGPGNTIYF. For the CDR3, the DNA is TGCAGTGCTAGAGATACTACAGGTCCTGGAAACACCATATATTTT. The V call is TRBV20-1, the J call TRBJ1-3, with D possibly TRBD1 on 5 matching bases. This CDR3 region has 15 residues. Trimming removed 0 bases at V and 2 bases at J, with 11 bases between. The germline V gene encodes CDR1 DFQATT and CDR2 SNEGSKA (reference sequence).